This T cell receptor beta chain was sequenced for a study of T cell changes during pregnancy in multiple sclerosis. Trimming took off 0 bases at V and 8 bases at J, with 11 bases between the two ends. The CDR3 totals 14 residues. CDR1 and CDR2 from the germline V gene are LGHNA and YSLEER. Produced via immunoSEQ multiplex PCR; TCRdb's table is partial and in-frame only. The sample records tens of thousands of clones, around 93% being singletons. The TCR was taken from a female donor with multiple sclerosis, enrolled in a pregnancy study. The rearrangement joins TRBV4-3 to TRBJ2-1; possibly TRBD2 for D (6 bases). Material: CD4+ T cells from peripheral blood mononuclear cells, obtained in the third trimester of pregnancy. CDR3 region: CASSQDWRRDEQFF. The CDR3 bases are TGCGCCAGCAGCCAAGATTGGCGGAGGGATGAGCAGTTCTTC.